Listed below are T cell receptor beta chains from one sample, sequenced in a study of OX40 agonist ivuxolimab in advanced cancers. Method: immunoSEQ multiplex PCR; TCRdb's copy keeps in-frame clones and lacks some. The sample records fewer than 120,000 clones, approximately 89% being singletons. The sequencing here drew on CD4+ or CD8+ T cells sorted from blood, taken in a trial of the OX40 agonist ivuxolimab. Receptors were obtained from an adult with an advanced solid tumor such as melanoma, head and neck, liver or kidney cancer. Both conserved end residues are part of each CDR3.

CDR3aa,j_gene,v_gene
CASSTTGRTPEAFF,TRBJ1-1,TRBV19
CASSENRVGINNSPLHF,TRBJ1-6,TRBV2
CASSQDGRGGSNEKLFF,TRBJ1-4,TRBV4-3
CASSRLGDRQPQHF,TRBJ1-5,TRBV5-4
CASSPWEGLITYEQYF,TRBJ2-7,TRBV7-9
CASSLAIPYEQYF,TRBJ2-7,TRBV11-2
CAWSRDVYSNQPQHF,TRBJ1-5,TRBV30
CASSVGTRGAYEQYF,TRBJ2-7,TRBV9
CASSFPGQGGAPDTEAFF,TRBJ1-1,TRBV7-7
CASSFDYRQFF,TRBJ2-1,TRBV14
CASSLGGKEQFF,TRBJ2-1,TRBV5-1
CASSSDRSSPLHF,TRBJ1-6,TRBV5-6
CASSFSSGEQYF,TRBJ2-7,TRBV7-2
CASSELPGDYGYTF,TRBJ1-2,TRBV2
CASSSDRVYNEQFF,TRBJ2-1,TRBV5-1
CASHSSGANVLTF,TRBJ2-6,TRBV14
CASSVATGGYGVFSEKLFF,TRBJ1-4,TRBV5-1
CAIRGTGSGTDTQYF,TRBJ2-3,TRBV7-9
CASSFEGGSNQPQHF,TRBJ1-5,TRBV27
CASSYSGGRDTEAFF,TRBJ1-1,TRBV6-5
CASSRDIGGYTF,TRBJ1-2,TRBV11-1
CASSFLDYNYGYTF,TRBJ1-2,TRBV5-8
CASSRSDGPILNTEAFF,TRBJ1-1,TRBV4-1
CASSPVGQGDGYTF,TRBJ1-2,TRBV18
CASSRRESYTGELFF,TRBJ2-2,TRBV19
CASSRTMGDEQYF,TRBJ2-7,TRBV14
CASSQGQTGNTIYF,TRBJ1-3,TRBV4-2
CASSEGRVNTGANVLTF,TRBJ2-6,TRBV25-1
CASSPPAVLRGYYGYTF,TRBJ1-2,TRBV18
CASKVDRWMNTEAFF,TRBJ1-1,TRBV6-5
CASSFKGQITHSYEQYF,TRBJ2-7,TRBV11-2
CASSLQGGTEAFF,TRBJ1-1,TRBV18
CATSFNLRDNEQFF,TRBJ2-1,TRBV15
CASSQSRTLRNQPQHF,TRBJ1-5,TRBV7-8
CASSIKAAGTGDGAQHF,TRBJ1-5,TRBV7-8
CASSFTPRREKLFF,TRBJ1-4,TRBV18
CASSRDRGRKNTEAFF,TRBJ1-1,TRBV28
CASSLIGGGNYEQYF,TRBJ2-7,TRBV7-2